The clone carrying this T cell receptor (beta chain) was seen only a few times. The antigen is unknown. Researchers prepared the TCRbeta library using unique molecular identifiers, the study reports. MiXCR, run by TCRdb on the PCR reads, gives a single entry per CDR3 protein. The profile shows 130,000 or so distinct CDR3 sequences, about 9.5% of them singletons. The record originates from a study of T-cell reconstitution after alpha-beta-depleted transplantation in children. Germline V gives CDR1 DFQATT, CDR2 SNEGSKA (reference sequence). The V end lost 2 bases, the J end lost 5 bases, and 9 bases lay between the germline ends. This CDR3 region has 12 residues. Overall study results and limits: As was reported, about two months after transplant, alpha-beta T cells came from several hundred expanded graft clones. Several patients had high TCRbeta diversity at day 60; it came from surviving recipient T cells and thymic progenitors.

This chain links TRBV20-1 with TRBJ1-1; D unclear. Sequenced material: PBMCs, mostly from graft donor cells, taken 180 days after TCRalphabeta/CD19-depleted stem cell transplant. This TCR was sampled from a girl less than two years old who had a stem cell transplant for combined immunodeficiency, so the T cells may come from the graft donor. The CDR3 DNA is TGCAGTGCTAGAAATGTAAGGACTGAAGCTTTCTTT. Translation: CSARNVRTEAFF.